The 3 T cell receptor beta chains below all came from one sample that was sequenced in a study of T cell repertoires in cytomegalovirus infection. TCRdb ran MiXCR on the reads and lists one entry per CDR3 protein. This table has a few hundred thousand distinct CDR3 sequences, more than 8% appearing once. Sequenced input: PBMCs. These receptors all stem from a human donor in good health (CMV status not recorded). Some clones in this sample may be carry-over from other donors' samples.

This clonotype was recorded at least ten times. The chain links TRBV14 to TRBJ1-3; D gene uncertain. The length of the CDR3 is 13 residues. CDR1 is SGHDN, CDR2 FVKESK, per germline. The V end lost 1 base, the J end lost 2 bases, and 3 bases lay between the germline ends. DNA of the CDR3: TGTGCCAGCAGCCAAGGTCCTGGAAACACCATATATTTT. It yields the protein CASSQGPGNTIYF.

This clonotype was seen more than once but under ten times. Here the CDR3 omits its conserved ending phenylalanine or tryptophan, so a read error is the likely source. It is unclear where the CDR3 begins or ends on the DNA, so no DNA is shown, and the CDR3 is as TCRdb lists it. The J gene is TRBJ2-1, the V gene TRBV20-1. The CDR3 has 11 amino acids, counting both end residues. From germline, CDR1 is DFQATT and CDR2 SNEGSKA (reference sequence). The CDR3 is CSARSAMSSSL.

At least ten counts were recorded for this clonotype. The genes are TRBV7-2 and TRBJ1-4; no firm D call. V shed 7 bases and J shed 6 bases, with 15 bases lying between them. The CDR3 spans 14 residues. Germline V gives CDR1 SGHTA, CDR2 FQGNSA. Here the CDR3 DNA reads TGTGCCAGCACCCTTCGGACGGGAGATGAAAAACTGTTTTTT. Its translation: CASTLRTGDEKLFF.